Presented here are 2 T cell receptor beta chains from one specimen sequenced in a study of blood T cell repertoires in COVID-19. TCRdb's copy holds only in-frame clones and misses some; the assay was immunoSEQ multiplex PCR. The sample lists under 300,000 clones; around 81% were seen once. What was sequenced was peripheral blood. These TCRs come from a man aged 25 to 45 who had recovered from COVID-19.

The J gene is TRBJ1-2, the V gene TRBV11-2; 9 bases align to TRBD1. V lost 1 base to trimming and J lost 8 bases; unmatched junction nucleotides: 5. This CDR3 is built from 14 residues. Germline V gene lookup returns CDR1 SGHAT and CDR2 FQNNGV. The chain's CDR3 is CASSLAYRGRGYTF. The DNA for the CDR3 is TGTGCCAGCAGCTTAGCTTACAGGGGGCGAGGCTACACCTTC.

A note on this clone: Additional DNA sequences in this sample encode the identical CDR3. V and J are TRBV10-3 and TRBJ2-3, with D possibly TRBD2 on 6 matching bases. Trimming took 7 bases from V and 0 from J, leaving 11 bases between them. Germline values: CDR1 ENHRY, CDR2 SYGVKD. This CDR3 contains 14 residues. CDR3 bases: TGTGCCATCAAGGGACTGGGAAGCACAGATACGCAGTATTTT. Amino acid sequence: CAIKGLGSTDTQYF.